This TCR beta chain stems from a study of shared clonotypes between healthy human individuals. Unsorted PBMC contributed about 270 ng DNA, roughly 30,000 T cell genomes, to each replicate PCR. Sequencing used immunoSEQ multiplex PCR; TCRdb keeps in-frame clones, though not all of them. Of 550,000 to 600,000 clones listed, around 80% are singletons. The donors, all of them Caucasian adults, lived in Nashville, Tennessee. The table lists this clone with a few counts. Its specificity is unknown. Study conclusions and caveats: Sampling was confined to blood; repertoires within tissues likely differ.

This TCR came from a woman aged 40 to 55 in good health. Some clones in this sample may be carry-over from other donors' samples. Sequencing was performed on PBMCs.

The CDR3 loop reads CASSMPGGSTNEKLFF. In DNA, the CDR3 is TGTGCCAGTAGTATGCCAGGGGGGTCAACTAATGAAAAACTGTTTTTT. The gene calls are TRBV19 and TRBJ1-4; 7 bases match TRBD1. Unmatched junction bases numbered 4, after V lost 3 bases and J lost 0 bases. The CDR3 runs 16 residues. Germline V gene lookup returns CDR1 LNHDA and CDR2 SQIVND (reference sequence).